The next 27 T cell receptor beta chains were all read from a single sample in a study of CD8 T cells in Susac syndrome. Random hexamers were used to reverse transcribe 0.5 to 1 ug of RNA. TCRdb re-analysed the immunoSEQ multiplex PCR reads in MiXCR, keeping a single row per CDR3 protein. This repertoire shows roughly 100,000 distinct CDR3 sequences, approximately 94% found once; its top ten account for around 0.4%. The sample comprised CD8+ T cells from PBMCs. Receptor source: a human donor with Susac syndrome.

The chain joins TRBV27 to TRBJ1-2; D remains ambiguous. The germline V gene encodes CDR1 MNHEY and CDR2 SMNVEV (reference sequence). Trimming pared 2 bases from V and 7 bases from J, leaving 11 bases between. There are 13 residues in the CDR3. The CDR3 DNA follows: TGTGCCAGCAGTTTAATGGTATCGGGTGGCTACACCTTC. Encoded protein: CASSLMVSGGYTF.

This chain links TRBV9 with TRBJ2-2; D gene ambiguous. Trimming took off 5 bases at V and 0 bases at J, with 5 bases between the two ends. CDR3 length equals 13 residues. Germline V gives CDR1 SGDLS, CDR2 YYNGEE. The CDR3 DNA reads as TGTGCCAGCAGTCAGCCGAACACCGGGGAGCTGTTTTTT. Translated: CASSQPNTGELFF.

The V call is TRBV20-1, the J call TRBJ2-6; possible D gene TRBD2, 6 bases. The CDR3 extends over 17 amino acids. Per the germline V gene, CDR1 is DFQATT and CDR2 is SNEGSKA (reference sequence). Trimming shortened V by 0 bases and J by 1 base, and 13 bases separated the two germline ends. In DNA form, the CDR3 reads TGCAGTGCTAGAGATGTTCAGGGACTTTCTGGGGCCAACGTCCTGACTTTC. Translation gives CSARDVQGLSGANVLTF.

The CDR3 bases are TGTGCCAGCTCACCACAGACCCACTACGAGCAGTACTTC. Translated, it gives CASSPQTHYEQYF. The gene calls are TRBV18 and TRBJ2-7; D is ambiguous. Germline CDR1 KGHSH, CDR2 LQKENI. V dropped 1 base and J dropped 3 bases, with 7 bases sitting between them. This CDR3 has 13 residues.

The chain has TRBV27 and TRBJ2-1; 8 bases align to TRBD2. Germline V gene lookup returns CDR1 MNHEY and CDR2 SMNVEV (reference sequence). The V segment lost 4 bases and the J segment 7 bases; nucleotides outside the gene matches: 6. This CDR3 region has 14 residues. For the CDR3, the DNA is TGTGCCAGCAGTTGGGGGACTAGGTCAAATGAGCAGTTCTTC. Translating it yields CASSWGTRSNEQFF.

The V and J genes are TRBV27 and TRBJ1-5; possibly TRBD1 for D (6 bases). The CDR3 sequence is 17 residues long. Germline CDR1 reads MNHEY; CDR2 reads SMNVEV (reference sequence). Trimming left V 6 bases short and J 0 bases short, with 18 bases between. The DNA for the CDR3 is TGTGCCAGCAGCGCTATAGGCCTAGGGGGTAGCAATCAGCCCCAGCATTTT. Protein sequence: CASSAIGLGGSNQPQHF.

The rearrangement uses TRBV15 and TRBJ2-7; TRBD1 is a possible D gene (6 bases). The V end was cut by 0 bases, the J end by 7 bases, with 7 bases between. In germline, CDR1 is LNHNV, CDR2 YYDKDF (reference sequence). The CDR3 is 12 residues long. CDR3: CATSRDQGEQYF. Written as DNA, the CDR3 is TGTGCCACCAGCAGAGATCAGGGGGAGCAGTACTTC. Full variable domain (remainder filled in from reference TRBV15 and TRBJ2-7): DAMVIQNPRYQVTQFGKPVTLSCSQTLNHNVMYWYQQKSSQAPKLLFHYYDKDFNNEADTPDNFQSRRPNTSFCFLDIRSPGLGDTAMYLCATSRDQGEQYFGPGTRLTVT.

CDR3 sequence: CASFGEGSYGYTF. The CDR3 nucleotides read TGTGCCAGCTTTGGGGAGGGATCTTATGGCTACACCTTC. J is TRBJ1-2 and V is TRBV27; D gene uncertain. CDR1 and CDR2 (germline): MNHEY, SMNVEV (reference sequence). The length of the CDR3 is 13 residues. Trimming left V 8 bases short and J 5 bases short, with 15 bases between.

This chain uses TRBV12-3 or TRBV12-4 with TRBJ2-4; D uncertain. The CDR3 is made up of 17 amino acids. V lost 1 base and J 0 bases, leaving 13 bases between the germline ends. CDR3 coding DNA: TGTGCCAGCAGTTTAGTCGAGTCGGCTCTAGCCAAAAACATTCAGTACTTC. It specifies CASSLVESALAKNIQYF.

This clonotype was detected only once. The V and J genes are TRBV11-1 and TRBJ2-1; the match to TRBD2 covers 8 bases. The CDR3 has 16 residues. Germline CDR1 is SGHAT and CDR2 is FQDESV (reference sequence). V lost 3 bases to trimming and J lost 5 bases; unmatched junction nucleotides: 9. CDR3 bases: TGTGCCAGCAGCTTGGGGACTAGAGGGCCAAACAATGAGCAGTTCTTC. Encoded protein: CASSLGTRGPNNEQFF.

This CDR3 reads CASSLAGSGTEAFF. The CDR3 DNA reads as TGTGCCAGCAGCTTGGCAGGGTCCGGCACTGAAGCTTTCTTT. The V gene is TRBV5-4, the J gene TRBJ1-1, with TRBD1 as a possible D gene (5 bases). Germline CDR1 SGHNT, CDR2 YYREEE (reference sequence). With 0 bases removed from V and 4 bases from J, the gap between germline ends came to 10 bases. This CDR3 region has 14 residues.

This chain uses TRBV6-5 with TRBJ1-1; D is ambiguous. The CDR3 spans 13 residues. Trimming cost V 0 bases and J 6 bases, with 8 bases left between them. CDR1 is MNHEY, CDR2 SVGAGI, per germline. The CDR3 spells CASSYSRTAEAFF. The CDR3 nucleotides are TGTGCCAGCAGTTACTCCCGGACCGCTGAAGCTTTCTTT.

In DNA, the CDR3 is TGTGCCAGCAGCCAAGCTCCTCCCTCTGGCGGGGGGCCGTTAGAGCAGTTCTTC. Protein sequence: CASSQAPPSGGGPLEQFF. The chain uses TRBV3-1 and TRBJ2-1; the match to TRBD2 covers 8 bases. Germline CDR1 is LGHDT and CDR2 is YNNKEL (reference sequence). Trimming removed 1 base from V and 10 bases from J; junction bases left unmatched: 18. CDR3 length: 18 residues.

This chain joins TRBV7-9 and TRBJ2-5; tentative D call: TRBD2 (6 bases). Trimming took off 5 bases at V and 5 bases at J, with 6 bases between the two ends. This CDR3 has 11 amino acids. Germline V lookup: CDR1 SEHNR, CDR2 FQNEAQ (reference sequence). This CDR3 is CASSGGETQYF. The CDR3 DNA reads as TGTGCCAGCAGCGGAGGGGAGACCCAGTACTTC.

The table lists this clonotype with a few counts. The genes are TRBV4-1 and TRBJ1-1; D is unclear. The CDR3 length is 15 residues. V was trimmed by 0 bases and J by 1 base, leaving 9 bases between them. Per germline, CDR1 MGHRA and CDR2 YSYEKL. In DNA, the CDR3 is TGCGCCAGCAGCCAAGAGAAGGGTCCGAACACTGAAGCTTTCTTT. Amino acid sequence: CASSQEKGPNTEAFF.

This clonotype has a single count. J is TRBJ2-4 and V is TRBV9; the D is unclear. The V gene lost 4 bases and the J gene lost 12 bases, with 14 bases spanning the gap. The V gene's germline CDR1 is SGDLS and CDR2 YYNGEE. The CDR3 extends over 12 amino acids. This chain's CDR3 is CASSSLGQAQYF. The CDR3, as DNA: TGTGCCAGCAGCTCCTTGGGCCAGGCTCAGTACTTC.

The chain couples TRBV20-1 to TRBJ1-2; D unclear. The CDR3 has 11 amino acids. The V end was cut by 7 bases, the J end by 2 bases, with 8 bases between. From germline, CDR1 is DFQATT and CDR2 SNEGSKA (reference sequence). In nucleotides, the CDR3 is TGCAGTGTAAGAGGGAACTATGGCTACACCTTC. It encodes CSVRGNYGYTF.

This clonotype was found once. V and J are TRBV27 and TRBJ2-6, with a tentative D call TRBD2 (6 bases). The CDR3 is 15 residues long. CDR1 is MNHEY, CDR2 SMNVEV, per germline (reference sequence). Trimming took 1 base from V and 2 from J, leaving 6 bases between them. The CDR3 reads CASSLWGAGANVLTF. As DNA, the CDR3 is TGTGCCAGCAGTTTATGGGGGGCTGGGGCCAACGTCCTGACTTTC.

V gene TRBV28 combines with J gene TRBJ2-2; D is unresolved. CDR1 MDHEN and CDR2 SYDVKM come from the germline V gene. V lost 2 bases and J 11 bases, leaving 18 bases between the germline ends. The CDR3 has 15 residues. DNA of the CDR3: TGTGCCAGCAGTTTAGAGTTTGGGCAGGCCCAAGAGCTGTTTTTT. It encodes CASSLEFGQAQELFF.

The V gene is TRBV5-8, the J gene TRBJ1-1, with TRBD1 as a possible D gene (5 bases). The CDR3 has 13 amino acids. Germline CDR1 reads SGHTS; CDR2 reads YDEGEE. Trimming removed 4 bases at V and 6 bases at J, with 13 bases between. CDR3 loop: CASSLAEGPEAFF. CDR3 nucleotides: TGTGCCAGCAGCCTTGCGGAGGGGCCTGAAGCTTTCTTT.

The rearrangement links TRBV29-1 to TRBJ1-2, with TRBD1 as a possible D gene (6 bases). Germline V lookup: CDR1 SQVTM, CDR2 ANQGSEA. The CDR3 is made up of 13 amino acids. The V end was cut by 7 bases, the J end by 1 base, with 13 bases between. The CDR3 reads CSATTGFNYGYTF. The CDR3 DNA reads TGCAGCGCGACAACAGGGTTTAACTATGGCTACACCTTC.

CDR3 in DNA: TGTGCCAGCAGCCCCCCGACAGGGGAAGGGACAGATACGCAGTATTTT. Residues: CASSPPTGEGTDTQYF. This chain joins TRBV11-2 and TRBJ2-3, with 8 bases identical to TRBD1. V gave up 5 bases and J gave up 3 bases; unmatched junction bases: 10. The CDR3 totals 16 residues. In germline, CDR1 is SGHAT, CDR2 FQNNGV.

This clonotype was observed a single time. The J gene is TRBJ2-3, the V gene TRBV27; D possibly corresponds to TRBD1 (5 bases). This CDR3 region has 14 residues. The V end was cut by 8 bases, the J end by 1 base, with 13 bases between. Per germline, CDR1 MNHEY and CDR2 SMNVEV (reference sequence). This CDR3 reads CASRYLTGTDTQYF. The CDR3 nucleotides are TGTGCCAGCCGCTACTTGACAGGCACAGATACGCAGTATTTT.

This clonotype was picked up a small number of times. The rearrangement uses TRBV9 and TRBJ1-6; D is ambiguous. There are 15 residues in the CDR3. Per the germline V gene, CDR1 is SGDLS and CDR2 is YYNGEE. The germline V and J ends were trimmed by 2 bases and 0 bases, with 6 bases remaining between them. As DNA, the CDR3 is TGTGCCAGCAGCGTGGAGGGCTCCTATAATTCACCCCTCCACTTT. The encoded protein is CASSVEGSYNSPLHF.

The chain recombines TRBV6-4 with TRBJ2-1; D call uncertain. The V end lost 4 bases, the J end lost 1 base, and 11 bases lay between the germline ends. CDR3 length: 15 amino acids. In germline, CDR1 is MRHNA, CDR2 SNTAGT. The DNA for the CDR3 is TGTGCCAGCAGTGTAGACTCTCCTTCCTACAATGAGCAGTTCTTC. This encodes CASSVDSPSYNEQFF.

The rearrangement joins TRBV11-2 to TRBJ2-5; the D gene is possibly TRBD2 (6 bases). The germline CDR1 and CDR2 sequences are SGHAT and FQNNGV. Trimming removed 1 base from V and 0 bases from J, with 18 bases in between. This CDR3 is 18 amino acids long. The CDR3: CASSLVGGFTSYQETQYF. In nucleotides, the CDR3 is TGTGCCAGCAGCTTAGTAGGAGGGTTTACCTCTTACCAAGAGACCCAGTACTTC.

The J gene is TRBJ2-7, the V gene TRBV4-2, with 12 bases identical to TRBD2. CDR3 length: 15 residues. Trimming cost V 0 bases and J 5 bases; bases outside gene matches: 2. Germline V gene lookup returns CDR1 LGHNA and CDR2 YNFKEQ. The CDR3 DNA sequence: TGTGCCAGCAGCCAAGAGAGGACTAGCGGGGACGAGCAGTACTTC. It codes for CASSQERTSGDEQYF.